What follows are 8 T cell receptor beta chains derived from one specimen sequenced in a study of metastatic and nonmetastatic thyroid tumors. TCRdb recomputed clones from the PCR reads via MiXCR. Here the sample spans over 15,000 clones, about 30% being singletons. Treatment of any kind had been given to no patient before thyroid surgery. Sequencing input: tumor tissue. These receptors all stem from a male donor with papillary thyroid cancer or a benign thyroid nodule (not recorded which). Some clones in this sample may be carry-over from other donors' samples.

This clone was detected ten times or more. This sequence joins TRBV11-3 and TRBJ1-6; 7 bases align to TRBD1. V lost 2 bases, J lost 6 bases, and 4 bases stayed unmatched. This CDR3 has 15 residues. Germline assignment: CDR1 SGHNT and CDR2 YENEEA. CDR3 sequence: CASSLRGTVNSPLHF. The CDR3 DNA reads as TGTGCCAGCAGCTTAAGGGGGACAGTTAATTCACCCCTCCACTTT.

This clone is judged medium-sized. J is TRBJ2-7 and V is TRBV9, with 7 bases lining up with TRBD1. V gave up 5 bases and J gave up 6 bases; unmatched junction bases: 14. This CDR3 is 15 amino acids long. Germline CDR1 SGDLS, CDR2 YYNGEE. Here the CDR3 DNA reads TGTGCCAGCAGTCCTAATTCAGAGGCAGGGGGCGAGCAGTACTTC. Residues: CASSPNSEAGGEQYF.

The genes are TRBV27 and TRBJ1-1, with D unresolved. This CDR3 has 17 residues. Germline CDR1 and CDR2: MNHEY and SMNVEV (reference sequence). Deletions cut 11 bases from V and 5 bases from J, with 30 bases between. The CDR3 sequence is CASQPFPSGPEVTEAFF. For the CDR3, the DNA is TGTGCCTCTCAGCCCTTTCCCTCCGGGCCCGAAGTGACTGAAGCTTTCTTT.

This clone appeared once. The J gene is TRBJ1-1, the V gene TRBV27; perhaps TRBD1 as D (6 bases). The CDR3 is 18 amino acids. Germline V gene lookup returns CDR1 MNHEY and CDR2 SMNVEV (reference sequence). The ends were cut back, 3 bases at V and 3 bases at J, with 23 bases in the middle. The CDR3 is CASSFLGAFLRGDTEAFF. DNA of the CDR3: TGTGCCAGCAGTTTCCTTGGGGCGTTTCTCAGGGGAGACACTGAAGCTTTCTTT.

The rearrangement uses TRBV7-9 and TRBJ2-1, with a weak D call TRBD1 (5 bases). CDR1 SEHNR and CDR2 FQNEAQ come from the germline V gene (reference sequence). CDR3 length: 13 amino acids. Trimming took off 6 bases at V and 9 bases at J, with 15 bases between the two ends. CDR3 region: CASSPRAVGEQFF. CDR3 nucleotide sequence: TGTGCCAGCAGTCCCAGGGCAGTTGGTGAGCAGTTCTTC.

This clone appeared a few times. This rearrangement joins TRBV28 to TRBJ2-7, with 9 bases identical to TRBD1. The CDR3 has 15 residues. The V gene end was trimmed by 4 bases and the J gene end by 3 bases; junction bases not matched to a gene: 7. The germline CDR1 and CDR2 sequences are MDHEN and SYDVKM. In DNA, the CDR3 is TGTGCCAGCAGTTATGCCGGGACAGGGAACTACGAGCAGTACTTC. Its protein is CASSYAGTGNYEQYF. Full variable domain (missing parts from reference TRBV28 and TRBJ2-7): DVKVTQSSRYLVKRTGEKVFLECVQDMDHENMFWYRQDPGLGLRLIYFSYDVKMKEKGDIPEGYSVSREKKERFSLILESASTNQTSMYLCASSYAGTGNYEQYFGPGTRLTVT.

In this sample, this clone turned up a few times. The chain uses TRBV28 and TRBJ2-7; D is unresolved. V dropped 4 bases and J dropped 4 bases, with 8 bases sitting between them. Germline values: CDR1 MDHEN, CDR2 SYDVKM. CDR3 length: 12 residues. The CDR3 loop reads CASSSTLYEQYF. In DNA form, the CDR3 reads TGTGCCAGCAGTTCGACCCTTTACGAGCAGTACTTC.

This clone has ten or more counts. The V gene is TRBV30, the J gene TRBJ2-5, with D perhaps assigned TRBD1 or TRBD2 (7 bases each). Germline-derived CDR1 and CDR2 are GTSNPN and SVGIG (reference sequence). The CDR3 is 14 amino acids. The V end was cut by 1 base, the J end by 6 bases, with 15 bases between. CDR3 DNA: TGTGCCTGGAGTGCAGGGGGGGGGCCAAAGACCCAGTACTTC. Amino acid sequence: CAWSAGGGPKTQYF.